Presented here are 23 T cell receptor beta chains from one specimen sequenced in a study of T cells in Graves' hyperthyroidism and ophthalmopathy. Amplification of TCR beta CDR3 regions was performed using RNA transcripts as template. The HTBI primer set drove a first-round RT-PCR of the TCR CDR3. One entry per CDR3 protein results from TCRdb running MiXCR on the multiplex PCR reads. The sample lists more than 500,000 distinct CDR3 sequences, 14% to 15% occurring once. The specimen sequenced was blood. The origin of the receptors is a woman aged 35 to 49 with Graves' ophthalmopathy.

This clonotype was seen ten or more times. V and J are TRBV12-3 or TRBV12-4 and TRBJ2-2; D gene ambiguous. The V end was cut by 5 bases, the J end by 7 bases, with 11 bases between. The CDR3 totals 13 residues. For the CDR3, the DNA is TGTGCCAGCAGTCGGACGGAAGACGGGGAGCTGTTTTTT. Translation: CASSRTEDGELFF.

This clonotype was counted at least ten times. In DNA, the CDR3 is TGTGCCAGCATAGGACCCGGGGGGACCCAGTACTTC. It is translated as CASIGPGGTQYF. The rearrangement links TRBV12-3 or TRBV12-4 to TRBJ2-5, with D possibly being TRBD2 (6 bases). Trimming left V 7 bases short and J 7 bases short, with 13 bases between. The CDR3 is made up of 12 amino acids.

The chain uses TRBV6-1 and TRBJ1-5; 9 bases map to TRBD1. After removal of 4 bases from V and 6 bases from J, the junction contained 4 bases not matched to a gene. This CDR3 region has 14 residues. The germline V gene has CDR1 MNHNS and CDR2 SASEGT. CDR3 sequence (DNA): TGTGCCAGCAGTGCGGACAGGGGATCTCAGCCCCAGCATTTT. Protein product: CASSADRGSQPQHF.

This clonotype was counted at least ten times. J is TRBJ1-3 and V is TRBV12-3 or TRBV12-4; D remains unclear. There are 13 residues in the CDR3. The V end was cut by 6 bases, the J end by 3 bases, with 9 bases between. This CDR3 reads CASRAQLGNTIYF. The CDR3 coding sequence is TGTGCCAGCAGAGCCCAGCTTGGAAACACCATATATTTT.

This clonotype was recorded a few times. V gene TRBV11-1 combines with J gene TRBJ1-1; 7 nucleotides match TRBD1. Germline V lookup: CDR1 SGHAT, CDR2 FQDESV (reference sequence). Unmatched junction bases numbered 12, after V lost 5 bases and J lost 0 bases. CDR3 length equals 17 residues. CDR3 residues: CASSPPQGTVMNTEAFF. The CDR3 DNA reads TGTGCCAGCAGCCCACCACAGGGGACGGTAATGAACACTGAAGCTTTCTTT.

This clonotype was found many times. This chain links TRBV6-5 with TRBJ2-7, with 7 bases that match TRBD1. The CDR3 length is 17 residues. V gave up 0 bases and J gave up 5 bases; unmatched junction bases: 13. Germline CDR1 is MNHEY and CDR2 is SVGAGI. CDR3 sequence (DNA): TGTGCCAGCAGTTACTCGATCGCCGAGGGGGCCCCCCACGAGCAGTACTTC. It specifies CASSYSIAEGAPHEQYF.

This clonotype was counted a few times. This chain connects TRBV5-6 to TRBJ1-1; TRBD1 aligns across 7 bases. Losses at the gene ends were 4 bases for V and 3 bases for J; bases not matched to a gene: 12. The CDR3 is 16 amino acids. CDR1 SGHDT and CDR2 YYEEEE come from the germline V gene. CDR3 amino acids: CASSHSGEGAYTEAFF. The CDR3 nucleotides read TGTGCCAGCAGCCACTCAGGAGAGGGGGCATACACTGAAGCTTTCTTT.

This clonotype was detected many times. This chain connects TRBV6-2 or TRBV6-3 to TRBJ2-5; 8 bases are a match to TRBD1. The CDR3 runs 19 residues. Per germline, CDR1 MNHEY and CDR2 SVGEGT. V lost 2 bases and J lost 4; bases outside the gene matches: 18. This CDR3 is CASSYPPAGGSGDGETQYF. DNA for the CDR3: TGTGCCAGCAGTTACCCGCCGGCAGGGGGCTCGGGGGACGGAGAGACCCAGTACTTC.

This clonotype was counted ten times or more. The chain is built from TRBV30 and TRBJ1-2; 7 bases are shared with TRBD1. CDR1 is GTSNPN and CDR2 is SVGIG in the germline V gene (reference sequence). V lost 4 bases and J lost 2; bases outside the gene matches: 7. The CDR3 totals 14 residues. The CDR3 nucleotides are TGTGCCTGGACTACAGGGGTAGGGAACTATGGCTACACCTTC. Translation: CAWTTGVGNYGYTF.

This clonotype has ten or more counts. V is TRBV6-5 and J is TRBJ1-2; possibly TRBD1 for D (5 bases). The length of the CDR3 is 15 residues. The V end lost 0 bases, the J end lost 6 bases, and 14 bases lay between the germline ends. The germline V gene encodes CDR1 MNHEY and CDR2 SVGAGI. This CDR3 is CASSYSSEGVNGYTF. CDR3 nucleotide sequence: TGTGCCAGCAGTTACTCGAGCGAAGGGGTAAATGGCTACACCTTC.

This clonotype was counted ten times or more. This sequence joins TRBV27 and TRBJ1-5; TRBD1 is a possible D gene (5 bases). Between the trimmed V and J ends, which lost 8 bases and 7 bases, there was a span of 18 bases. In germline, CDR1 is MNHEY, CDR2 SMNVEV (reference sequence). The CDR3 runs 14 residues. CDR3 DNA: TGTGCCAGCGGCCTGAAGGGGAATAGGCAGCCCCAGCATTTT. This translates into CASGLKGNRQPQHF.

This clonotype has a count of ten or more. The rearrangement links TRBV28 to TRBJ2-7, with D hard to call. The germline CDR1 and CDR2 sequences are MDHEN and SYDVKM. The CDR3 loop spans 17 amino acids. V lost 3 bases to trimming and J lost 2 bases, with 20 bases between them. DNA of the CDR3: TGTGCCAGCAGTTTTCCAACGGTCTATTCCCTTACCTACGAGCAGTACTTC. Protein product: CASSFPTVYSLTYEQYF.

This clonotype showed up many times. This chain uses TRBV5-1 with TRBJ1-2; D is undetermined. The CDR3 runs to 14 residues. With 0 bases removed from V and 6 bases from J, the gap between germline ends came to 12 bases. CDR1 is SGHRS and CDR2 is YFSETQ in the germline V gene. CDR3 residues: CASSLEYGSHGYTF. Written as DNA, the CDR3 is TGCGCCAGCAGCTTGGAGTACGGGAGTCATGGCTACACCTTC.

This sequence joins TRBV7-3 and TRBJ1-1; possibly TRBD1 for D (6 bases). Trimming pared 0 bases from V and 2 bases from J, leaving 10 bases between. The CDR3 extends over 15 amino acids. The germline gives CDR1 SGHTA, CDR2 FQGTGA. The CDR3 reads CASSLTYRDNTEAFF. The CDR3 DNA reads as TGTGCCAGCAGCTTAACGTACAGGGATAACACTGAAGCTTTCTTT.

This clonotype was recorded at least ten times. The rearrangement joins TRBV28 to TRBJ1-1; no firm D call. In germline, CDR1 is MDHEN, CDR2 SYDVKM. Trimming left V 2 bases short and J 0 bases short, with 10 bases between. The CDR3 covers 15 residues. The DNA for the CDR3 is TGTGCCAGCAGTTTAGCCAGCAGTATGAACACTGAAGCTTTCTTT. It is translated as CASSLASSMNTEAFF.

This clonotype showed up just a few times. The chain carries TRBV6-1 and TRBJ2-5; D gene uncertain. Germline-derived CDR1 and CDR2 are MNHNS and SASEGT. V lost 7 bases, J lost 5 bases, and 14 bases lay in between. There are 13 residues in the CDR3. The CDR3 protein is CASTVSMLETQYF. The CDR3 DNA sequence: TGTGCCAGCACGGTCTCTATGTTGGAGACCCAGTACTTC.

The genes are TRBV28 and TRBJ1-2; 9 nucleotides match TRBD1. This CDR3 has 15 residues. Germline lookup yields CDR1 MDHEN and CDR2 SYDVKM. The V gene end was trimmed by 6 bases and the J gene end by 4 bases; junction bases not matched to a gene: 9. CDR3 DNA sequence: TGTGCCAGCAGACTTACAGGGGGCAGGAGCTATGGCTACACCTTC. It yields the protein CASRLTGGRSYGYTF.

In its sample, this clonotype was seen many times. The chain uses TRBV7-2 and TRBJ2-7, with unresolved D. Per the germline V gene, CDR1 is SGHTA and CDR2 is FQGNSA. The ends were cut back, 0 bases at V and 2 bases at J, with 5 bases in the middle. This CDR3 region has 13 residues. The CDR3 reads CASSLAAPYEQYF. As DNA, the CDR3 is TGTGCCAGCAGCTTAGCGGCTCCCTACGAGCAGTACTTC.

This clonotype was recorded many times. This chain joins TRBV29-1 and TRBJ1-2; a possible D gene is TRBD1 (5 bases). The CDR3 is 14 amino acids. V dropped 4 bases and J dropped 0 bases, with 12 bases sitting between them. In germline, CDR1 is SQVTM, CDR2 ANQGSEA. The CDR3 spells CSVVGGGSNYGYTF. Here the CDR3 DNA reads TGCAGCGTTGTCGGGGGGGGATCTAACTATGGCTACACCTTC. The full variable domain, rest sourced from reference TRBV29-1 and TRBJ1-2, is SAVISQKPSRDICQRGTSLTIQCQVDSQVTMMFWYRQQPGQSLTLIATANQGSEATYESGFVIDKFPISRPNLTFSTLTVSNMSPEDSSIYLCSVVGGGSNYGYTFGSGTRLTVV.

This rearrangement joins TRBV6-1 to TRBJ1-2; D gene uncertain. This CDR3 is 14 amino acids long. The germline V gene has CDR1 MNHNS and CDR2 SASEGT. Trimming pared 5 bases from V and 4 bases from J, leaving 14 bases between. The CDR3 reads CASSPTANSYGYTF. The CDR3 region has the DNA TGTGCCAGCAGTCCAACAGCAAACAGCTATGGCTACACCTTC.

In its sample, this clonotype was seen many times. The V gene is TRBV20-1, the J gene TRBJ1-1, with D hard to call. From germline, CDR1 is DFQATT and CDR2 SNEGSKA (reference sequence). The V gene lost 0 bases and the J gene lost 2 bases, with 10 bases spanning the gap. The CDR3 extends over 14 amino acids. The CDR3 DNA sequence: TGCAGTGCTAGAGATCGTAGGTCTAACACTGAAGCTTTCTTT. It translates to CSARDRRSNTEAFF.

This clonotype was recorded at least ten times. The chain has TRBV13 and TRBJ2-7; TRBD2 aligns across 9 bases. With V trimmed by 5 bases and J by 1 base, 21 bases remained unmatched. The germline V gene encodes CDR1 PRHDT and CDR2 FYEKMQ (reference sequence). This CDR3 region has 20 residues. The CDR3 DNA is TGTGCCAGCAGCAGCCCGTGGGGGGCTAGCGGGAACCTACAATCCTACGAGCAGTACTTC. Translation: CASSSPWGASGNLQSYEQYF.

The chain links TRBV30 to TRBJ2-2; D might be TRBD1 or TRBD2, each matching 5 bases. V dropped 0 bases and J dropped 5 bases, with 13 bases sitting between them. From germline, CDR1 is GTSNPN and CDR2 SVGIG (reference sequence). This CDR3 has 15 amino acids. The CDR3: CAWSVRGVETGELFF. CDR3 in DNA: TGTGCCTGGAGTGTACGAGGGGTGGAGACCGGGGAGCTGTTTTTT.